Described below is a single TCR beta chain sequence and its context. The antigen is undetermined. Isolated RNA was reverse transcribed into cDNA used as the sequencing template. Profiling relied on immunoSEQ multiplex PCR, and the TCRdb table lists in-frame clones only, not all of them. The data hold more than 110,000 clones, with around 82% observed a single time. The record originates from a study of CD8+ T cells in alopecia areata. As for the study in general: Treated patients were dosed with oral tofacitinib, taking 5 to 10 mg twice daily. The share of scalp area affected provided the severity score for treated patients.

This CDR3 has 15 residues. V lost 4 bases and J 4 bases, leaving 15 bases between the germline ends. CDR1 is SGHDT and CDR2 is YYEEEE in the germline V gene. Treatment of the sample: oral pan-JAK inhibitor, 5-10 mg twice daily. Study outcomes and limitations: Alphabeta T cells residing in normal skin are also sequenced in scalp samples. Compared with normal scalp, lesional scalp had higher clonality and more expanded CD8+ clones.

The sequencing here drew on CD8+ T cells sorted from blood, taken at week 4, from a patient treated with tofacitinib. The chain combines TRBV5-6 with TRBJ2-1; D unclear. This clonotype originated in a human donor with alopecia areata. The CDR3 DNA reads as TGTGCCAGCAGCCCTTACGGTGTCGCTTACAATGAGCAGTTCTTC. Encoded protein: CASSPYGVAYNEQFF.